The 26 T cell receptor beta chains below were found in one sample sequenced in a study of shared clonotypes between healthy human individuals (dated by TCRdb to 2018 to 2021). Libraries were made using the immunoSEQ multiplex PCR assay. TCRdb's version of the immuneACCESS table is confined to in-frame rearrangements and falls short of the full clone set. An unresolved V gene accounts for under half of the shortfall where checked; the remainder is of unknown origin. For this sample there are around 370,000 clones; about 96% appear just once. The ten largest clones represent about 0.32% of the sample. The source material was memory CD8+ T cells sorted from blood. The sample's cell subset or site, from its label and the paper: CD45RO+ cells pooled with CCR7-negative TemRA cells. The receptors originated from a man aged 25-40 years in good health.

The chain combines TRBV30 with TRBJ1-5; possible D gene TRBD1, 5 bases. Trimming shortened V by 6 bases and J by 3 bases, and 12 bases separated the two germline ends. Germline V gene data show CDR1 as GTSNPN and CDR2 as SVGIG (reference sequence). This CDR3 has 13 amino acids. This chain's CDR3 is CACDRQPNQPQHF. For the CDR3, the DNA is TGTGCCTGTGACCGACAGCCCAATCAGCCCCAGCATTTT.

The chain uses TRBV6-5 and TRBJ2-4; D unresolved. The V gene's germline CDR1 is MNHEY and CDR2 SVGAGI. CDR3 size: 14 residues. With 10 bases removed from V and 3 bases from J, the gap between germline ends came to 16 bases. The CDR3 DNA reads as TGTGCCACCTCCAGTGGCTTTGGCAAAAACATTCAGTACTTC. It specifies CATSSGFGKNIQYF.

This rearrangement joins TRBV5-1 to TRBJ2-1; 10 bases align to TRBD2. Germline lookup yields CDR1 SGHRS and CDR2 YFSETQ. The CDR3 sequence is 15 residues long. V trimming: 4 bases; J trimming: 6 bases; junction bases outside the gene matches: 7. The CDR3 nucleotides read TGCGCCAGCAGCCGCCGACTAGCGGGTTTCAATGAGCAGTTCTTC. Amino acid sequence: CASSRRLAGFNEQFF.

This clone was seen once. The chain has TRBV7-2 and TRBJ2-7; a weak D match, TRBD2 (6 bases). Deletions cut 1 base from V and 2 bases from J, with 12 bases between. Looked up from germline, CDR1 is SGHTA and CDR2 is FQGNSA. The CDR3 runs 15 residues. CDR3 residues: CASSLVGGNAYEQYF. Here the CDR3 DNA reads TGTGCCAGCAGCTTAGTGGGCGGGAACGCCTACGAGCAGTACTTC.

The chain joins TRBV5-6 to TRBJ1-1; 7 nucleotides agree with TRBD1. The germline V gene has CDR1 SGHDT and CDR2 YYEEEE. V trimming: 0 bases; J trimming: 3 bases; junction bases outside the gene matches: 8. The CDR3 is made up of 16 amino acids. The CDR3 here is CASSLVDRLYYTEAFF. CDR3 DNA: TGTGCCAGCAGCTTGGTGGACAGGCTTTATTACACTGAAGCTTTCTTT.

This chain connects TRBV5-1 to TRBJ1-1; TRBD1 might be the D (5 bases). The V end was cut by 7 bases, the J end by 1 base, with 11 bases between. From germline, CDR1 is SGHRS and CDR2 YFSETQ. CDR3 length: 13 residues. In DNA form, the CDR3 reads TGCGCCAGCCGAGATACAGGGAACACTGAAGCTTTCTTT. Amino acid sequence: CASRDTGNTEAFF.

J is TRBJ2-7 and V is TRBV6-6; D gene uncertain. Between the trimmed V and J ends, which lost 2 bases and 4 bases, there was a span of 15 bases. This CDR3 region has 15 residues. Germline loops: CDR1 MNHNY, CDR2 SVGAGI (reference sequence). CDR3 protein: CASSYDARINYEQYF. Written as DNA, the CDR3 is TGTGCCAGCAGTTACGATGCCAGGATCAATTACGAGCAGTACTTC.

The chain links TRBV5-4 to TRBJ2-1, with TRBD2 matching 11 bases. V gave up 3 bases and J gave up 2 bases; unmatched junction bases: 4. CDR1 and CDR2 from the germline V gene are SGHNT and YYREEE (reference sequence). The CDR3 extends over 16 amino acids. In DNA form, the CDR3 reads TGTGCCAGCAGCTCCGCGACTAGCGGGGCCTACAATGAGCAGTTCTTC. Translation gives CASSSATSGAYNEQFF.

This clone was seen once. The chain employs TRBV28 and TRBJ2-5; D not certain. The germline V and J ends were trimmed by 5 bases and 0 bases, with 4 bases remaining between them. CDR3 length: 12 residues. The germline V gene has CDR1 MDHEN and CDR2 SYDVKM. The DNA of the CDR3 is TGTGCCAGCAGTCAGTACCAAGAGACCCAGTACTTC. The encoded protein is CASSQYQETQYF.

Notes on this clone: Relative to the germline gene, one junction end is altered; a read error may explain this. This rearrangement joins TRBV7-7 to TRBJ1-4; 8 bases align to TRBD1. The CDR3 consists of 15 residues. Germline CDR1 is SSHAT and CDR2 is FNYEAQ (reference sequence). The CDR3 region is CASSPGQGRGEKLFF. Written as DNA, the CDR3 is TGTGCTAGCAGCCCCGGACAGGGTAGGGGTGAAAAACTGTTTTTT.

The chain joins TRBV10-3 to TRBJ1-4; D is undetermined. This CDR3 has 15 residues. Germline CDR1 ENHRY, CDR2 SYGVKD. V was clipped by 0 bases and J by 5 bases, with 10 bases between them. The CDR3 here is CAISESLLGNEKLFF. DNA of the CDR3: TGTGCCATCAGTGAGTCCCTGCTCGGGAATGAAAAACTGTTTTTT.

The chain has TRBV5-1 and TRBJ2-7; a weak D match, TRBD1 (6 bases). V gave up 4 bases and J gave up 0 bases, with 11 bases separating them. The CDR3 sequence is 14 residues long. Per the germline V gene, CDR1 is SGHRS and CDR2 is YFSETQ. The CDR3 is CASSPLGGSYEQYF. CDR3 DNA: TGCGCCAGCAGCCCTCTAGGGGGCTCCTACGAGCAGTACTTC.

This chain connects TRBV7-2 to TRBJ2-7, with 12 bases that match TRBD2. This CDR3 is 18 amino acids long. Germline CDR1 and CDR2: SGHTA and FQGNSA. J was trimmed by 3 bases and V by 1 base; bases with no gene match: 10. The CDR3 DNA follows: TGTGCCAGCAGCTTAGATCCTAGCGGGAGGGCCGGTTTCTACGAGCAGTACTTC. It codes for CASSLDPSGRAGFYEQYF.

The gene calls are TRBV14 and TRBJ1-3, with unresolved D. V lost 0 bases and J lost 0, with 3 bases in between. The germline V gene has CDR1 SGHDN and CDR2 FVKESK. This CDR3 region has 14 residues. The CDR3 nucleotides are TGTGCCAGCAGCCAAGACAACTCTGGAAACACCATATATTTT. This encodes CASSQDNSGNTIYF.

The chain couples TRBV7-6 to TRBJ2-5; 7 bases fit TRBD1. The CDR3 sequence is 15 residues long. Unmatched junction bases numbered 10, after V lost 4 bases and J lost 5 bases. Germline V gene data show CDR1 as SGHVS and CDR2 as FNYEAQ. The CDR3, as DNA: TGTGCCAGCAGCTCCACAACAGGGGCGTGGGAGACCCAGTACTTC. Translated, it gives CASSSTTGAWETQYF.

The rearrangement joins TRBV19 to TRBJ2-7, with 10 bases matching TRBD1. The germline gives CDR1 LNHDA, CDR2 SQIVND (reference sequence). Trimming removed 10 bases from V and 0 bases from J; junction bases left unmatched: 6. The CDR3 spans 14 residues. The CDR3 reads CATKGQGSSYEQYF. The CDR3 DNA sequence: TGTGCCACTAAGGGACAGGGGAGCTCCTACGAGCAGTACTTC.

The chain recombines TRBV6-1 with TRBJ1-1, with D possibly being TRBD1 (5 bases). CDR3 length equals 11 residues. Germline V CDR1 and CDR2: MNHNS, SASEGT. V was shortened by 8 bases and J by 8 bases, with 12 bases between the two germline ends. CDR3 in amino acids: CASRQGGEAFF. As DNA, the CDR3 is TGTGCCAGCCGGCAGGGTGGCGAAGCTTTCTTT.

This sequence joins TRBV28 and TRBJ2-4, with a tentative D call TRBD2 (5 bases). The CDR3 totals 15 residues. Between the trimmed V and J ends, which lost 2 bases and 8 bases, there was a span of 16 bases. Germline CDR1 is MDHEN and CDR2 is SYDVKM. This chain's CDR3 is CASSLGVMRADIQYF. The CDR3 DNA follows: TGTGCCAGCAGTTTAGGAGTTATGAGGGCTGACATTCAGTACTTC.

This chain uses TRBV6-5 with TRBJ2-7; 9 bases map to TRBD1. This CDR3 has 14 amino acids. Germline V gene data show CDR1 as MNHEY and CDR2 as SVGAGI. J lost 2 bases, V lost 5 bases, and 4 bases had no gene match. The CDR3 sequence is CASSAGTGPYEQYF. The CDR3 DNA follows: TGTGCCAGCAGTGCCGGGACAGGGCCCTACGAGCAGTACTTC.

The rearrangement links TRBV28 to TRBJ2-7, with D hard to call. Deletions cut 6 bases from V and 5 bases from J, with 11 bases between. CDR3 length equals 12 residues. Germline V gives CDR1 MDHEN, CDR2 SYDVKM. CDR3 coding DNA: TGTGCCAGCAGCAAGTTTTCCCACGAGCAGTACTTC. It codes for CASSKFSHEQYF.

To note about this clone: One junction end does not reproduce the germline sequence, and a read error may be involved. The chain couples TRBV5-1 to TRBJ2-5, with TRBD1 matching over 7 bases. This CDR3 contains 16 residues. Germline V gene sequence: CDR1 SGHRS, CDR2 YFSETQ. In DNA, the CDR3 is TGCGCCAGCAGCTACTCACCGGACAGGCTCCAAGGGACCCAGTACTTC. This encodes CASSYSPDRLQGTQYF.

The chain uses TRBV7-2 and TRBJ2-7; D is possibly TRBD2 (5 bases). The V gene lost 1 base and the J gene lost 2 bases, with 15 bases spanning the gap. The CDR3 has 16 amino acids. CDR1 is SGHTA and CDR2 is FQGNSA in the germline V gene. Here the CDR3 DNA reads TGTGCCAGCAGCTTAGTTCTAAGCGGATTCCCCTACGAGCAGTACTTC. Translated, it gives CASSLVLSGFPYEQYF.

The chain recombines TRBV5-1 with TRBJ1-2, with 12 nucleotides matching TRBD1. Per germline, CDR1 SGHRS and CDR2 YFSETQ. J gave up 8 bases and V 2 bases, and 7 bases lay outside the gene matches. There are 15 residues in the CDR3. The CDR3 nucleotides read TGCGCCAGCAGCTTTGCGGGACAGGGGGCAGGAGGCTACACCTTC. Its translation is CASSFAGQGAGGYTF.

The chain uses TRBV5-5 and TRBJ2-1; 8 positions match TRBD2. After removal of 6 bases from V and 4 bases from J, the junction contained 12 bases not matched to a gene. The CDR3 totals 16 residues. CDR1 is SGHKS and CDR2 is YYEKEE in the germline V gene (reference sequence). CDR3 in amino acids: CASNPTGGEYYNEQFF. The CDR3 DNA reads TGTGCCAGCAACCCAACGGGGGGGGAATATTACAATGAGCAGTTCTTC.

The chain has TRBV7-5 and TRBJ2-2. TRBV7-5 represents a pseudogene. This CDR3 contains 14 residues. The CDR3 coding sequence is TGTGCCAGAAGCTTTAGGCACTTCACCGGGGAGCTGTTTTTT. It specifies CARSFRHFTGELFF.

The rearrangement joins TRBV5-1 to TRBJ2-7, with a possible D match to TRBD2 (5 bases). V was trimmed by 1 base and J by 6 bases, leaving 23 bases between them. Germline CDR1 reads SGHRS; CDR2 reads YFSETQ. The CDR3 consists of 17 residues. The chain's CDR3 is CASSLKGGRGGGVEQYF. CDR3 DNA sequence: TGCGCCAGCAGCTTGAAAGGTGGGCGAGGAGGCGGTGTCGAGCAGTACTTC.